This entry is about one T cell receptor (beta chain). Its antigen remains unidentified. It was with 60 Vbeta and 13 Jbeta primers that the PCR ran. TCRdb's copy holds only in-frame clones and misses some; the assay was immunoSEQ multiplex PCR. This sample has 160,000 or so clones; 60% to 80% occur once, and the top ten carry approximately 2.5%. Unmatched junction bases numbered 6, after V lost 3 bases and J lost 3 bases. Per the germline V gene, CDR1 is MNHEY and CDR2 is SMNVEV (reference sequence). CDR3 length: 15 residues. Nominal health characterized the donors when sampled, though unrecorded immune exposures were likely. The sample originates from a study of cytomegalovirus exposure and HLA in healthy donors. Study at large: Earlier, 150 million to 200 million T cells were analyzed, and 95 million to 140 million unique TCR beta sequences were found among them. The study's findings and limits: In a later analysis, an Asian-associated ancestry cluster reportedly showed fewer N-insertions than the roughly 690-donor mean. Exclusion as indistinguishable affected some V segments, including TRBV6-2 and TRBV6-3.

What was sequenced was PBMCs. The chain joins TRBV27 to TRBJ2-7, with TRBD1 matching over 9 bases. The sequence came from a man aged 55 to 70 in good health and CMV-seronegative. The CDR3 protein is CASSFSRTGVYEQYF. CDR3 DNA sequence: TGTGCCAGCAGTTTCTCCCGGACAGGGGTCTACGAGCAGTACTTC.